The rows below give T cell receptor beta chains drawn from one sample of a study of beta chain features in type 1 diabetes. Sequencing was performed with immunoSEQ multiplex PCR; in TCRdb, only in-frame clones are kept and a portion is missing. The repertoire holds around 160,000 clones, approximately 8.8% seen once, with roughly 0.7% in the top ten. The source material was central memory CD4+ T cells from blood. The receptors derive from a woman aged 30 to 39 with type 1 diabetes. The CDR3 runs from the conserved cysteine through the conserved F or W. The D gene is left open where the match is weak. Size tells how often a clone was seen (once, few, many) or the class of an expanded clone, and some rows leave it out.

d_gene	v_gene	j_gene	abundance	CDR3nt	CDR3aa
NA	TRBV19	TRBJ2-1	few	TGTGCCAGTAGTAAAGGGGGCTCCTACAATGAGCAGTTCTTC	CASSKGGSYNEQFF
TRBD2	TRBV6-6	TRBJ2-5	NA	TGTGCCAGCAGTGACCCGGGGGGAGGCCAAGAGACCCAGTACTTC	CASSDPGGGQETQYF
TRBD1	TRBV7-2	TRBJ1-5	few	TGTGCCAGCAGCACCAGACAGGGGGCGGATCAGCCCCAGCATTTT	CASSTRQGADQPQHF
NA	TRBV9	TRBJ2-7	few	TGTGCCAGCAGCGTAGAACAGGGCTACGAGCAGTACTTC	CASSVEQGYEQYF
TRBD1	TRBV28	TRBJ1-2	few	TGTGCCAGCAGTTCCGGGACAGGGGGACTGGGATCCGGCTACACCTTC	CASSSGTGGLGSGYTF
NA	TRBV7-8	TRBJ2-6	few	TGTGCCAGCAGCTTAGGTGCAGGGAGGTCTGGGGCCAACGTCCTGACTTTC	CASSLGAGRSGANVLTF
NA	TRBV6-1	TRBJ2-7	NA	TGTGCCAGCAAGGAGGTAGCGCAGAGCTCCTACGAGCAGTACTTC	CASKEVAQSSYEQYF
NA	TRBV4-1	TRBJ2-1	NA	TGCGCCAGCAGCCAAGAGGTCGGTGAGCAGTTCTTC	CASSQEVGEQFF
TRBD2	TRBV5-4	TRBJ2-7	few	TGTGCCAGCAGCAAGATAGCGGGAGCCCTCTCCTACGAGCAGTACTTC	CASSKIAGALSYEQYF
TRBD2	TRBV11-3	TRBJ2-3	few	TGTGCCAGCAGCTTTGGACTAGCGGGAGGCCCAGATACGCAGTATTTT	CASSFGLAGGPDTQYF
NA	TRBV10-3	TRBJ2-7	NA	TGTGCCATCGGGCAGGTCAGTCAGGACGAGCAGTACTTC	CAIGQVSQDEQYF
TRBD1	TRBV7-9	TRBJ2-5	NA	TGTGCCAGCAGCCAAGACAGGGCGGAGGAGACCCAGTACTTC	CASSQDRAEETQYF
NA	TRBV25-1	TRBJ2-5	NA	TGTGCCAGCGCTAGATCAGGGGTTGAGGAGACCCAGTACTTC	CASARSGVEETQYF
NA	TRBV7-3	TRBJ2-1	NA	TGTGCCAGCAGCTTAGAAGGTCCGCTGAGGGAGCAGTTCTTC	CASSLEGPLREQFF
TRBD2	TRBV11-2	TRBJ2-1	NA	TGTGCCAGCAGCTTAGTAGCGGGGTCTGGGGTCTATGAGCAGTTCTTC	CASSLVAGSGVYEQFF
TRBD1	TRBV5-1	TRBJ2-3	few	TGCGCCAGCAGCCTGACCAGGGGGTTTGTTTTGGGTACGCAGTATTTT	CASSLTRGFVLGTQYF
TRBD2	TRBV29-1	TRBJ2-1	few	TGCAGCGTTGAAAGGGGTAGCGGGAGCTCCTACAATGAGCAGTTCTTC	CSVERGSGSSYNEQFF
NA	TRBV11-2	TRBJ2-5	few	TGTGCCAGCAGCGTTCGGGACTTCCAAGAGACCCAGTACTTC	CASSVRDFQETQYF
NA	TRBV30	TRBJ1-2	few	TGTGCCTGGACTCTTACCCACTTACCATTCTATGGCTACACCTTC	CAWTLTHLPFYGYTF
TRBD2	TRBV5-1	TRBJ2-7	NA	TGCGCCAGCAGCTTGGGGGGCCTTCTAGCGGGATTCTCATACGAGCAGTACTTC	CASSLGGLLAGFSYEQYF
NA	TRBV7-9	TRBJ2-7	NA	TGTGCCAGCTCACAGGGCCTAGGAAGAGAGCAGTACTTC	CASSQGLGREQYF
TRBD2	TRBV5-1	TRBJ2-7	few	TGCGCCAGCAGGATTCTAGCGGGGCCTTACGAGCAGTACTTC	CASRILAGPYEQYF
TRBD2	TRBV7-9	TRBJ2-7	few	TGTGCCAGCAGCTTGGCGACTAGCGGGATTACCTACGAGCAGTACTTC	CASSLATSGITYEQYF
TRBD1	TRBV18	TRBJ1-2	NA	TGTGCCAGCTCAACAGGGGATGGCTACACCTTC	CASSTGDGYTF
TRBD1	TRBV6-1	TRBJ1-2	NA	TGTGCCAGCAACAGAGGACAGGGGGGCTATGGCTACACCTTC	CASNRGQGGYGYTF
NA	TRBV18	TRBJ2-6	few	TGTGCCAGCTCACCAGACAACTCTGGGGCCAACGTCCTGACTTTC	CASSPDNSGANVLTF
NA	TRBV5-1	TRBJ2-3	few	TGCGCCAGCAGCTTCGGGGGACTCACGTCGAGTGATACGCAGTATTTT	CASSFGGLTSSDTQYF
TRBD2	TRBV10-3	TRBJ2-1	few	TGTGCCATCAGTCCCGGGACTAGCGGGAGCGGTGAGCAGTTCTTC	CAISPGTSGSGEQFF
TRBD1	TRBV9	TRBJ2-4	few	TGTGCCAGCAGCGCGAATCCGGGACAGTTCAAAAACATTCAGTACTTC	CASSANPGQFKNIQYF
TRBD2	TRBV7-9	TRBJ2-2	NA	TGTGCCAGCAGTCCATCGTCTAGCGGGACGGCCGGGGAGCTGTTTTTT	CASSPSSSGTAGELFF
NA	TRBV4-1	TRBJ1-1	NA	TGCGCCAGCAGCCAAGGTAACAGGGACATCGCACAGGAGCCTGAAGCTTTCTTT	CASSQGNRDIAQEPEAFF
NA	TRBV4-1	TRBJ1-4	NA	TGCGCCAGCAGCCAAGAGTGGGGGGGGAATGAAAAACTGTTTTTT	CASSQEWGGNEKLFF
NA	TRBV7-2	TRBJ2-3	few	TGTGCCAGCAGCTTAGGGAGAGATACGCAGTATTTT	CASSLGRDTQYF
NA	TRBV4-1	TRBJ2-3	few	TGCGCCAGCAGCCAAGACCCTAGTCTCCATACGCAGTATTTT	CASSQDPSLHTQYF
TRBD2	TRBV5-1	TRBJ2-1	NA	TGCGCCAGCAGCTCGTCAACTAGCGGGAGCTACAATGAGCAGTTCTTC	CASSSSTSGSYNEQFF
NA	TRBV10-1	TRBJ1-2	NA	TGCGCCAGCAGTGAGTCGTCGGGGGTGAATTCGTTCTTC	CASSESSGVNSFF
NA	TRBV18	TRBJ1-3	NA	TGTGCCAGCTCACCTACAGGGTCGACTGGAAACACCATATATTTT	CASSPTGSTGNTIYF
TRBD1	TRBV6-6	TRBJ1-5	NA	TGTGCCAGCAGACCCGGGACAGCGTCTAGGCAGCCCCAGCATTTT	CASRPGTASRQPQHF
TRBD1	TRBV5-4	TRBJ1-2	NA	TGTGCCAGCAGCTTGACCACAGGGGTACTCTATGGCTACACCTTC	CASSLTTGVLYGYTF
NA	TRBV19	TRBJ2-1	few	TGTGCCAGTAGTATGGAGGCTGGGCGGGGTTACAATGAGCAGTTCTTC	CASSMEAGRGYNEQFF
TRBD1	TRBV28	TRBJ2-7	NA	TGTGCCAGCCGTCGAACCGGGACAGCCTACGAGCAGTACTTC	CASRRTGTAYEQYF
TRBD1	TRBV10-3	TRBJ1-2	few	TGTGCCATCGCCTCCGACACGACAGGGGATGGCTACACCTTC	CAIASDTTGDGYTF
NA	TRBV5-6	TRBJ2-5	many	TGTGCCAGCAGCAGAGTCCCGGGGGTCCAAGAGACCCAGTACTTC	CASSRVPGVQETQYF
NA	TRBV7-9	TRBJ2-5	few	TGTGCCAGCAGCCCTCTAGGAGAGACCCAGTACTTC	CASSPLGETQYF
NA	TRBV30	TRBJ1-1	NA	TGTGCCTGGAGTGTACTAGGGTCTAACACTGAAGCTTTCTTT	CAWSVLGSNTEAFF
TRBD1	TRBV5-6	TRBJ2-1	NA	TGTGCCAGCAGCTTGGCACCGGGACAGGGAAATGAGCAGTTCTTC	CASSLAPGQGNEQFF
TRBD2	TRBV6-1	TRBJ2-1	NA	TGTGCCAGCAGTTTAGCGGGAGGGCACAATGAGCAGTTCTTC	CASSLAGGHNEQFF
TRBD2	TRBV5-1	TRBJ2-6	NA	TGCGCCAGCAGCTTGCTTGAGCTAGCGGGAGCTGGGGCCAACGTCCTGACTTTC	CASSLLELAGAGANVLTF
TRBD1	TRBV30	TRBJ1-5	NA	TGTGCCTGGAGCCAACAGGGGACAGGGATTACTCAGCCCCAGCATTTT	CAWSQQGTGITQPQHF
NA	TRBV29-1	TRBJ1-1	few	TGCAGCGTTGATATAGACAGAAACACTGAAGCTTTCTTT	CSVDIDRNTEAFF
NA	TRBV11-3	TRBJ2-3	few	TGTGCCAGCAGCTCACAGAGTATCACAGATACGCAGTATTTT	CASSSQSITDTQYF
TRBD1	TRBV11-3	TRBJ1-1	NA	TGTGCCAGCAGCAGAATTGACAGGGGTAGGACTGAAGCTTTCTTT	CASSRIDRGRTEAFF
NA	TRBV5-4	TRBJ1-2	few	TGTGCCAGCAGCCCCTCTGGCCAGAACTATGGCTACACCTTC	CASSPSGQNYGYTF
TRBD1	TRBV11-3	TRBJ2-5	NA	TGTGCCAGCAGCTCCCGGGACAGTCGGGAGACCCAGTACTTC	CASSSRDSRETQYF